This TCR beta chain was identified in a study of blood T cell repertoires in COVID-19. The overall study: The study drew acute and convalescent COVID-19 samples from the United States, Italy and Spain.

Unmatched junction bases numbered 11, after V lost 3 bases and J lost 0 bases. The CDR3 runs 18 residues. Germline V gene sequence: CDR1 SEHNR, CDR2 FQNEAQ (reference sequence). In the original workflow: Amplified reference gene primers provided the basis for estimating nucleated cell counts. Measured with immunoSEQ multiplex PCR; TCRdb has only the in-frame clones, and not every one. D and trimming were read from the DNA, whereas the V and J calls and clone size are those reported in that table. The sample lists about 58,000 clones; about nine tenths were seen once. The sequenced material came from peripheral blood. This rearrangement joins TRBV7-9 to TRBJ2-3; 8 nucleotides match TRBD2. This sequence was found in a woman aged 55-69 years with active COVID-19. The CDR3 loop is CASSFGVVAGYSTDTQYF. DNA of the CDR3: TGTGCCAGCAGCTTCGGCGTAGTAGCGGGGTACAGCACAGATACGCAGTATTTT. The full variable domain, rest sourced from reference TRBV7-9 and TRBJ2-3, is DTGVSQNPRHKITKRGQNVTFRCDPISEHNRLYWYRQTLGQGPEFLTYFQNEAQLEKSRLLSDRFSAERPKGSFSTLEIQRTEQGDSAMYLCASSFGVVAGYSTDTQYFGPGTRLTVL.